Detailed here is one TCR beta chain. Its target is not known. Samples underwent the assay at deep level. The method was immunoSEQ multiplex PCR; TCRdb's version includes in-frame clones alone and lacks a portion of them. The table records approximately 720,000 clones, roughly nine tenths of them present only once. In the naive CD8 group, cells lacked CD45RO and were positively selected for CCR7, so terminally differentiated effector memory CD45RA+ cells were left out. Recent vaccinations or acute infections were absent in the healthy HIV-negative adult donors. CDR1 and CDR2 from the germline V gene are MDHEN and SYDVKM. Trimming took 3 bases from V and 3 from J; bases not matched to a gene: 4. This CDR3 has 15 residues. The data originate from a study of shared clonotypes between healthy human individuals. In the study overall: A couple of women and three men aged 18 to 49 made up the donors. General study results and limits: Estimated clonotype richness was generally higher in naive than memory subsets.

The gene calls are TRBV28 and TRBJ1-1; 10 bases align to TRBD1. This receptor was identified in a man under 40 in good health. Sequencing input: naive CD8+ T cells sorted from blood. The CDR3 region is CASSLGQGSDTEAFF. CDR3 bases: TGTGCCAGCAGTTTGGGACAGGGGTCGGACACTGAAGCTTTCTTT.